This TCR beta chain originates from a study of CD8 T cells in ankylosing spondylitis. Study findings and constraints: Disease-linked clones had a CD8+ phenotype and relatively low frequency in peripheral blood. Disease-linked clones reportedly showed significant enrichment in matched ankylosing spondylitis synovial fluid. Characteristic, it appeared, of ankylosing spondylitis blood was a TCR beta motif of eight highly homologous variants.

Libraries of TCR beta came from quantitative 5'-RACE with molecular barcodes. Each CDR3 protein gets one entry after TCRdb re-called the 5' RACE reads with MiXCR. The sample lists 220,000 or so distinct CDR3 sequences, over 9.5% occurring once. Germline assignment: CDR1 ENHRY and CDR2 SYGVKD. Between the trimmed V and J ends, which lost 6 bases and 9 bases, there was a span of 20 bases. The CDR3 is made up of 14 amino acids. In regard to this clonotype: Its antigen is undetermined.

The sequenced material came from blood, either unsorted or a sorted T cell fraction (not recorded which). The chain combines TRBV10-3 with TRBJ2-5; D is uncertain. The origin of this receptor is a male donor with ankylosing spondylitis or in good health (not recorded which). CDR3 region: CAIRKQTDGSAQYF. The CDR3 DNA sequence: TGTGCCATCAGAAAGCAGACGGATGGCTCGGCCCAGTACTTC.